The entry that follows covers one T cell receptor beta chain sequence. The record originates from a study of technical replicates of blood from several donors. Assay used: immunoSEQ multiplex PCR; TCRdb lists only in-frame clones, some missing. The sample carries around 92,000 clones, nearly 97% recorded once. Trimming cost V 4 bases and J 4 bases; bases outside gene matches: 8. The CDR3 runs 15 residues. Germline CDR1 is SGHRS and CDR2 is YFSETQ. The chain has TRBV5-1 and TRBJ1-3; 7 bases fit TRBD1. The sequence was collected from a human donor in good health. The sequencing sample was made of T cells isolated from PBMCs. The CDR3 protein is CASSIGTAAGNTIYF. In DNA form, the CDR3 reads TGCGCCAGCAGCATTGGGACAGCCGCCGGAAACACCATATATTTT.